This TCR beta chain originates from a study of T-cell memory formation after mild COVID-19. Study-wide findings and caveats: Certain responding clones were present in pre-infection memory, suggesting participation of cross-reactive memory.

Looked up from germline, CDR1 is SEHNR and CDR2 is FQNEAQ (reference sequence). This CDR3 spans 12 amino acids. The V gene lost 5 bases and the J gene lost 7 bases, with 11 bases spanning the gap. Of note for this clonotype: The antigen is not known.

A single record per CDR3 protein comes from TCRdb applying MiXCR to the 5' RACE reads. The data show a few hundred thousand distinct CDR3 sequences, roughly 23% seen once. Sequenced material: PBMCs or a T cell subset sorted from them (not recorded which). The chain has TRBV7-9 and TRBJ1-1, with a tentative D call TRBD1 (5 bases). This TCR came from an adult woman who had mild COVID-19 (a few samples of this study predate the infection). Cell type and time point are not known. The CDR3 region is CASSDEGNEAFF. Here the CDR3 DNA reads TGTGCCAGCAGCGACGAGGGGAATGAAGCTTTCTTT. Drawing the rest from reference TRBV7-9 and TRBJ1-1, the complete variable domain is DTGVSQNPRHKITKRGQNVTFRCDPISEHNRLYWYRQTLGQGPEFLTYFQNEAQLEKSRLLSDRFSAERPKGSFSTLEIQRTEQGDSAMYLCASSDEGNEAFFGQGTRLTVV.